This passage covers 10 T cell receptor beta chains from one sample sequenced in a study of T cells in Graves' hyperthyroidism and ophthalmopathy. Amplified regions were TCR beta CDR3 sequences from RNA transcripts. The HTBI primer set drove a first-round RT-PCR of the TCR CDR3. Each CDR3 protein gets one entry after TCRdb re-called the multiplex PCR reads with MiXCR. This table has fewer than 450,000 distinct CDR3 sequences, roughly 15% appearing once. The sample consisted of blood. The source is a woman aged 25 to 39 with Graves' hyperthyroidism that later progressed to Graves' ophthalmopathy.

This clonotype was seen just once. The chain links TRBV13 to TRBJ2-7; either TRBD1 or TRBD2 may supply D (5 bases each). The CDR3 contains 14 residues. Germline V gene lookup returns CDR1 PRHDT and CDR2 FYEKMQ (reference sequence). Trimming took 6 bases from V and 4 from J, leaving 16 bases between them. The CDR3 DNA follows: TGTGCCAGCAGGACAGCGGACTCGTTATACGAGCAGTACTTC. Its translation: CASRTADSLYEQYF.

The chain links TRBV19 to TRBJ1-5; D call uncertain. V dropped 1 base and J dropped 3 bases, with 7 bases sitting between them. From germline, CDR1 is LNHDA and CDR2 SQIVND (reference sequence). The length of the CDR3 is 14 residues. The CDR3: CASSIVSLNQPQHF. CDR3 sequence (DNA): TGTGCCAGTAGTATAGTCTCACTCAATCAGCCCCAGCATTTT.

This clonotype was recorded many times. This CDR3 reads CASSLGGAFNEQFF. CDR3 DNA: TGTGCCAGCAGTTTAGGGGGAGCCTTCAATGAGCAGTTCTTC. The rearrangement joins TRBV27 to TRBJ2-1; the D call may be TRBD1 or TRBD2 (5 bases each). Germline V lookup: CDR1 MNHEY, CDR2 SMNVEV (reference sequence). Trimming removed 2 bases from V and 6 bases from J, with 11 bases in between. This CDR3 has 14 amino acids.

In its sample, this clonotype was seen many times. The chain uses TRBV20-1 and TRBJ1-1, with D unclear. The CDR3 totals 12 residues. V was shortened by 1 base and J by 8 bases, with 11 bases between the two germline ends. Germline V gene data show CDR1 as DFQATT and CDR2 as SNEGSKA (reference sequence). The CDR3 bases are TGCAGTGCTAGAGTGATGGGTATAGAAGCTTTCTTT. It codes for CSARVMGIEAFF.

V and J are TRBV20-1 and TRBJ2-5; D remains unclear. Trimming pared 0 bases from V and 5 bases from J, leaving 10 bases between. The CDR3 length is 13 residues. Germline V gene sequence: CDR1 DFQATT, CDR2 SNEGSKA (reference sequence). The CDR3 DNA is TGCAGTGCTAGAGATGTGCGGACCGAGACCCAGTACTTC. Its translation: CSARDVRTETQYF.

The table lists this clonotype with many counts. The gene calls are TRBV6-1 and TRBJ2-7, with a tentative D call TRBD2 (5 bases). The V end lost 6 bases, the J end lost 3 bases, and 21 bases lay between the germline ends. Looked up from germline, CDR1 is MNHNS and CDR2 is SASEGT. This CDR3 contains 16 residues. The chain's CDR3 is CASRDTSRPEIYEQYF. CDR3 DNA sequence: TGTGCCAGCAGGGATACTAGTCGCCCGGAAATCTACGAGCAGTACTTC.

The CDR3 bases are TGTGCTAGTGGTTTGGGACAGATACACACTGAAGCTTTCTTT. It encodes CASGLGQIHTEAFF. The V call is TRBV12-5, the J call TRBJ1-1; D may be TRBD1 (5 bases). The CDR3 runs 14 residues. The V end was cut by 1 base, the J end by 3 bases, with 9 bases between. Germline assignment: CDR1 LGHNT and CDR2 FRNRAP.

This clonotype was counted a few times. One junction end disagrees with the germline gene, perhaps due to a read error. The V gene is TRBV6-1, the J gene TRBJ1-2; maybe TRBD1 (5 bases). Germline lookup yields CDR1 MNHNS and CDR2 SASEGT. The CDR3 has 15 residues. This chain's CDR3 is CASSEGHTKDYGYTF. CDR3 nucleotides: TGTGCCAGCAGCGAAGGACACACCAAGGACTATGGCTACACCTTC.

V usage is TRBV2 and J usage is TRBJ1-2, with D possibly matching TRBD1 (6 bases). V lost 4 bases and J lost 5, with 11 bases in between. The CDR3 totals 13 residues. The germline CDR1 and CDR2 sequences are SNHLY and FYNNEI. The CDR3 sequence is CASSVKGGYGYTF. DNA for the CDR3: TGTGCCAGCAGTGTCAAAGGGGGTTATGGCTACACCTTC.

In its sample, this clonotype was seen many times. The chain carries TRBV18 and TRBJ2-7, with 9 bases that match TRBD1. Germline-derived CDR1 and CDR2 are KGHSH and LQKENI. CDR3 size: 15 residues. V shed 0 bases, J shed 4 bases, and the junction held 4 bases outside the gene matches. For the CDR3, the DNA is TGTGCCAGCTCACCACCGGGACAGGGAAAATACGAGCAGTACTTC. It codes for CASSPPGQGKYEQYF.